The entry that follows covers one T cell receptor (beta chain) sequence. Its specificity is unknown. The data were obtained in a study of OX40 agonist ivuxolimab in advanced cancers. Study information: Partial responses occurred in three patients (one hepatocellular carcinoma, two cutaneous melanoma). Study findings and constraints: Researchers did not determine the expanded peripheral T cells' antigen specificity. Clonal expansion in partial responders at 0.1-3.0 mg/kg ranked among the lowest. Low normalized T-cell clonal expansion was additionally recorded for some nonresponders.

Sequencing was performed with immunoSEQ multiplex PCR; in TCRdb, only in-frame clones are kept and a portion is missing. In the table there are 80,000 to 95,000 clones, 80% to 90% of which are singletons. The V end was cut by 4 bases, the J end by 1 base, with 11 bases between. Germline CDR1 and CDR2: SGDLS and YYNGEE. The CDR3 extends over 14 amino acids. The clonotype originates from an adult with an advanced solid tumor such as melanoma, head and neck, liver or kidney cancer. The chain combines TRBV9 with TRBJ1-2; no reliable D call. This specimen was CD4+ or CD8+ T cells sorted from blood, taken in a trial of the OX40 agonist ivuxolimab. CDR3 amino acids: CASSLNGGNYGYTF. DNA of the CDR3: TGTGCCAGCAGCCTAAATGGCGGTAACTATGGCTACACCTTC.